The 24 T cell receptor beta chains below were found in one sample sequenced in a study (dated by TCRdb to the mid-2010s). Tregs were isolated as CD4+CD25+CD127-/low cells. To prepare the library, 5' RACE was applied. Instrument used: Illumina MiSeq. Clones were called with MiXCR by TCRdb after fastp trimmed the public reads at Q25, and only in-frame beta chains were retained. Entries are consolidated by CDR3 protein sequence, retaining the most common genes and DNA. The sample table records some 40,000 distinct CDR3 sequences; 22% of these occur just once. The biggest ten clones account for about 4.5% of the sample. Sequencing used Tregs sorted from a lymph node. Receptors were obtained from a female donor with breast cancer.

This clonotype was counted a few times. The J gene is TRBJ2-1, the V gene TRBV4-1, with 13 bases that match TRBD2. Per germline, CDR1 MGHRA and CDR2 YSYEKL. This CDR3 comprises 20 residues. V lost 2 bases and J lost 2; bases outside the gene matches: 12. The CDR3 sequence: CASSQQPGLAGSRTYNEQFF. The CDR3 DNA is TGCGCCAGCAGCCAACAACCGGGACTAGCGGGATCCAGAACCTACAATGAGCAGTTCTTC.

This clonotype was picked up many times. The chain carries TRBV5-1 and TRBJ2-5; no definite D call. The CDR3 spans 13 residues. Trimming shortened V by 2 bases and J by 2 bases, and 7 bases separated the two germline ends. Germline V lookup: CDR1 SGHRS, CDR2 YFSETQ. CDR3 protein: CASSFPDQETQYF. CDR3 sequence (DNA): TGCGCCAGCAGCTTTCCAGATCAAGAGACCCAGTACTTC.

The table lists this clonotype with a few counts. The chain carries TRBV4-2 and TRBJ1-1, with D possibly TRBD1 on 6 matching bases. Germline CDR1 reads LGHNA; CDR2 reads YNFKEQ. The CDR3 contains 14 residues. V was clipped by 4 bases and J by 1 base, with 10 bases between them. CDR3 DNA sequence: TGTGCCAGCAGCCGAACACAGGGGAACACTGAAGCTTTCTTT. Translating gives CASSRTQGNTEAFF.

Points on this clonotype: In this CDR3 the conserved last residue, phenylalanine or tryptophan, is missing, so a read error is likely. Here the CDR3 DNA reads TGTGCCAGCAGCACCGGACTCTACGAGCAGTACTCC. This encodes CASSTGLYEQYS. This chain joins TRBV7-8 and TRBJ2-7, with D maybe TRBD2 (5 bases). Germline V gene lookup returns CDR1 SGHVS and CDR2 FQNEAQ. The V end was cut by 5 bases, the J end by 3 bases, with 8 bases between. CDR3 length equals 12 residues.

Many counts were recorded for this clonotype. The rearrangement links TRBV29-1 to TRBJ2-5; tentatively, D is TRBD1 (5 bases). V lost 4 bases, J lost 5 bases, and 14 bases lay in between. CDR3 size: 13 residues. The germline V gene encodes CDR1 SQVTM and CDR2 ANQGSEA. The DNA for the CDR3 is TGCAGCGTTGCGAAAGAGAGACAGGAGACCCAGTACTTC. Translated: CSVAKERQETQYF. The variable domain in full, with the rest retrieved from reference TRBV29-1 and TRBJ2-5, is SAVISQKPSRDICQRGTSLTIQCQVDSQVTMMFWYRQQPGQSLTLIATANQGSEATYESGFVIDKFPISRPNLTFSTLTVSNMSPEDSSIYLCSVAKERQETQYFGPGTRLLVL.

A single count supports this clonotype. The chain recombines TRBV27 with TRBJ2-2, with 13 bases that match TRBD2. CDR3 length: 16 amino acids. J lost 7 bases, V lost 7 bases, and 9 bases had no gene match. Germline V gene data show CDR1 as MNHEY and CDR2 as SMNVEV (reference sequence). In nucleotides, the CDR3 is TGTGCCAGCACCCTAACTAGCGGGAGGGCAAACGGGGAGCTGTTTTTT. Translated, it gives CASTLTSGRANGELFF.

The chain couples TRBV6-7 to TRBJ2-7; maybe TRBD2 (6 bases). TRBV6-7 is classed as an ORF, of uncertain function. The ends were cut back, 0 bases at V and 0 bases at J, with 9 bases in the middle. The CDR3 is 15 amino acids. CDR3 protein: CASSYSAGSSYEQYF. The CDR3 DNA sequence: TGTGCCAGCAGTTACTCTGCGGGAAGCTCCTACGAGCAGTACTTC.

Remarks on this clonotype: Here the CDR3 omits its conserved ending phenylalanine or tryptophan, so a read error is the likely source. The chain carries TRBV15 and TRBJ1-5; D unclear. The CDR3 totals 13 residues. Per germline, CDR1 LNHNV and CDR2 YYDKDF (reference sequence). V lost 5 bases and J lost 5, with 10 bases in between. CDR3 amino acids: CATSPPWDQPQHY. CDR3 nucleotide sequence: TGTGCCACCAGCCCCCCATGGGATCAGCCCCAGCATTAT.

This clonotype was seen at least ten times. J is TRBJ1-5 and V is TRBV4-2; unclear D gene. The germline gives CDR1 LGHNA, CDR2 YNFKEQ. V lost 6 bases and J 0 bases, leaving 12 bases between the germline ends. CDR3 length: 15 amino acids. DNA for the CDR3: TGTGCCAGCAGAATGACGGACGGTAGCAATCAGCCCCAGCATTTT. Amino acids: CASRMTDGSNQPQHF.

With respect to this clonotype: Just one base apart from a much larger clone, this may be a read error. The chain employs TRBV4-2 and TRBJ2-1, with D unclear. CDR1 and CDR2 (germline): LGHNA, YNFKEQ. V shed 0 bases and J shed 10 bases, with 10 bases lying between them. This CDR3 is built from 13 residues. CDR3: CASSQEAFGEQFF. In DNA, the CDR3 is TGTGCCAGCAGCCAAGAGGCGTTTGGCGAGCAGTTCTTC.

As to this clonotype: This may be a read error, as it is one base from a much larger clone. The V call is TRBV4-1, the J call TRBJ1-1; 9 nucleotides align to TRBD1. This CDR3 comprises 17 residues. The germline V gene encodes CDR1 MGHRA and CDR2 YSYEKL. CDR3 DNA: TGCGCCAACAGCCAAGATCTAACAGGGGGCTCGGGGACTGAAGCTTTCTTT. Its protein is CANSQDLTGGSGTEAFF.

This clonotype was observed at least ten times. The chain links TRBV28 to TRBJ2-3; tentative D call: TRBD2 (7 bases). Trimming took off 7 bases at V and 1 base at J, with 30 bases between the two ends. This CDR3 spans 20 amino acids. Germline CDR1 MDHEN, CDR2 SYDVKM. Written as DNA, the CDR3 is TGTGCCAGCATTCCTATGGGGGGGGCCAACCTCTATCCCGGCACAGATACGCAGTATTTT. Translation: CASIPMGGANLYPGTDTQYF.

The table lists this clonotype with many counts. The J gene is TRBJ1-1, the V gene TRBV7-9; no firm D call. Trimming removed 0 bases from V and 3 bases from J, with 5 bases in between. The CDR3 contains 13 residues. CDR1 and CDR2 from the germline V gene are SEHNR and FQNEAQ (reference sequence). The CDR3 is CASSLAGDTEAFF. The CDR3 DNA reads TGTGCCAGCAGCTTAGCTGGGGACACTGAAGCTTTCTTT.

This chain connects TRBV30 to TRBJ2-4, with D possibly being TRBD1 (6 bases). Germline CDR1 reads GTSNPN; CDR2 reads SVGIG (reference sequence). There are 13 residues in the CDR3. Trimming stripped 2 bases from V and 8 bases from J, with 13 bases between. CDR3 amino acids: CAWSSWGRDIQYF. The DNA for the CDR3 is TGTGCCTGGAGTTCATGGGGGCGGGACATTCAGTACTTC.

Ten or more counts support this clonotype. This rearrangement joins TRBV5-5 to TRBJ2-2, with 13 bases matching TRBD2. CDR3 length: 17 amino acids. Germline-derived CDR1 and CDR2 are SGHKS and YYEKEE (reference sequence). V lost 10 bases, J lost 3 bases, and 12 bases stayed unmatched. The CDR3: CASKGIGLAGDTGELFF. DNA for the CDR3: TGTGCCTCCAAGGGGATCGGACTAGCGGGAGACACCGGGGAGCTGTTTTTT.

The J gene is TRBJ2-1, the V gene TRBV3-1, with unresolved D. Germline CDR1 is LGHDT and CDR2 is YNNKEL (reference sequence). V dropped 5 bases and J dropped 4 bases, with 15 bases sitting between them. The CDR3 runs 15 residues. The CDR3 sequence: CASSLDSLQYNEQFF. The DNA for the CDR3 is TGTGCCAGCAGCTTAGACTCTCTCCAGTACAATGAGCAGTTCTTC.

This sequence joins TRBV5-6 and TRBJ2-7; 7 positions agree with TRBD2. Per germline, CDR1 SGHDT and CDR2 YYEEEE. The CDR3 sequence is 15 residues long. V trimming: 2 bases; J trimming: 3 bases; junction bases outside the gene matches: 8. CDR3 sequence (DNA): TGTGCCAGCAGCTTTTTAGCGGGTATAATCTACGAGCAGTACTTC. Translated, it gives CASSFLAGIIYEQYF.

This clonotype was picked up a small number of times. The chain carries TRBV4-1 and TRBJ2-7; 10 bases match TRBD1. The CDR3 loop spans 15 amino acids. CDR1 and CDR2 (germline): MGHRA, YSYEKL. Germline trimming cut 0 bases from V and 1 base from J; bases unmatched to any gene: 0. CDR3 nucleotides: TGCGCCAGCAGCCAAGAGGACAGGGGGTCCTACGAGCAGTACTTC. Translation: CASSQEDRGSYEQYF.

This clonotype was seen a few times. The chain couples TRBV20-1 to TRBJ2-3; 11 bases line up with TRBD2. The germline CDR1 and CDR2 sequences are DFQATT and SNEGSKA (reference sequence). The V gene end was trimmed by 2 bases and the J gene end by 3 bases; junction bases not matched to a gene: 1. The CDR3 consists of 14 residues. The CDR3 sequence: CSARPSGRTDTQYF. The CDR3 nucleotides read TGCAGTGCTAGACCTAGCGGGAGGACAGATACGCAGTATTTT.

This clonotype was found a few times. The J gene is TRBJ2-1, the V gene TRBV28; 9 nucleotides agree with TRBD1. Germline V gives CDR1 MDHEN, CDR2 SYDVKM. The CDR3 is 18 residues long. V lost 4 bases, J lost 0 bases, and 10 bases stayed unmatched. For the CDR3, the DNA is TGTGCCAGCAGTTCCCGCTACAGGGGGCCACCCTCCTACAATGAGCAGTTCTTC. Protein sequence: CASSSRYRGPPSYNEQFF.

Regarding this clonotype: A much larger clone is a single base away; this may be a read error. The rearrangement uses TRBV28 and TRBJ2-7; the D gene is possibly TRBD2 (6 bases). Germline V gives CDR1 MDHEN, CDR2 SYDVKM. The CDR3 totals 14 residues. CDR3 in DNA: TGTGCCTGCAGTCCGGTCTTGGGGGGAGACGAGCAGTACTTC. Residues: CACSPVLGGDEQYF.

This clonotype occurred a few times. The rearrangement joins TRBV6-6 to TRBJ2-1; unclear D gene. The CDR3 totals 13 residues. V lost 8 bases and J lost 4, with 12 bases in between. Germline V gene data show CDR1 as MNHNY and CDR2 as SVGAGI (reference sequence). The CDR3 nucleotides read TGTGCCAGCCTCTCCCCAACTTACAATGAGCAGTTCTTC. Residues: CASLSPTYNEQFF.

This clonotype was seen at least ten times. The J gene is TRBJ2-7, the V gene TRBV5-1, with 8 nucleotides matching TRBD2. Germline V gene data show CDR1 as SGHRS and CDR2 as YFSETQ. CDR3 length: 16 amino acids. Unmatched junction bases numbered 9, after V lost 4 bases and J lost 0 bases. CDR3 in amino acids: CASSVGLGTSSYEQYF. The CDR3 DNA reads as TGCGCCAGCAGCGTGGGCCTCGGGACTAGCTCCTACGAGCAGTACTTC.

The chain carries TRBV2 and TRBJ1-2; TRBD1 is a possible D gene (6 bases). Trimming stripped 7 bases from V and 5 bases from J, with 14 bases between. Germline V gene sequence: CDR1 SNHLY, CDR2 FYNNEI. The CDR3 is made up of 13 amino acids. CDR3 amino acids: CASKDDRNYGYTF. CDR3 in DNA: TGTGCCAGCAAAGACGACAGGAATTATGGCTACACCTTC.